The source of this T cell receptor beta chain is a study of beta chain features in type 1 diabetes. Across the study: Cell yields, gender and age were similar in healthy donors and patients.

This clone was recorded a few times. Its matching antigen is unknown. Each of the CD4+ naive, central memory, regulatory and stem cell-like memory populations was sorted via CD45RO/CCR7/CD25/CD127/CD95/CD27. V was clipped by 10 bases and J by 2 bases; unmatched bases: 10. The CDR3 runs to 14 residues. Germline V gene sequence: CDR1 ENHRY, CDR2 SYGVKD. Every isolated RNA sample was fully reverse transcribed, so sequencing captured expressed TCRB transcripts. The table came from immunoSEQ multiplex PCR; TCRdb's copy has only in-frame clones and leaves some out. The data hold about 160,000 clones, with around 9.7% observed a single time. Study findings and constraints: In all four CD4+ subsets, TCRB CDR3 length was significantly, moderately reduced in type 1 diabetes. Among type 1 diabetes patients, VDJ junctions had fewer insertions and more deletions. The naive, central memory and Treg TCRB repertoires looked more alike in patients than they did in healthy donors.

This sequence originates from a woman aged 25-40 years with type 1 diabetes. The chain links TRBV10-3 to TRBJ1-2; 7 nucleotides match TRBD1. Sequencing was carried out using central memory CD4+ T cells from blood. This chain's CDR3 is CATRGGRINYGYTF. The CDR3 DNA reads TGTGCCACCAGGGGGGGTCGAATAAACTATGGCTACACCTTC.